This entry is about one T cell receptor (beta chain). Its antigen is unknown. CDR3 length: 14 residues. CDR1 is GTSNPN and CDR2 is SVGIG in the germline V gene (reference sequence). V was cut by 4 bases and J by 5 bases, with 14 bases left in between. No infections or other immune events were documented during collection. The source of the sample is a study of identifying expanded T cells in peripheral blood. Here immunoSEQ multiplex PCR was the method, and the copy in TCRdb shows in-frame clones only, minus some. The sample holds 90,000 to 110,000 clones; about 87% are singletons and the top ten take 8.4%. Study conclusions and caveats: Technical replicates showed roughly 1.2 changed clones; approximately 2 weeks approximately 16; four weeks 19.

The source material was blood. The chain carries TRBV30 and TRBJ1-4, with a possible D match to TRBD1 (5 bases). This clonotype originated in a person between 18 and 69 years old in good health. CDR3 in DNA: TGTGCCTGGAAGGGTGCGGGGGGGAATGAAAAACTGTTTTTT. This encodes CAWKGAGGNEKLFF.